Detailed here is one T cell receptor (beta chain). The data belong to a study of sequential checkpoint blockade in melanoma. Overall study: First-line arms were nivolumab then ipilimumab, or the reverse, randomized 1:1. After both sequences, patients received maintenance nivolumab.

Treatment specified: randomized to nivolumab then ipilimumab (arm A) or the reverse (arm B). No patient had prior DNA-damaging chemotherapy. From thawed PBMCs, live CD3+CD8+ cells negative for CD19 and CD56 were sorted. Trimming took 2 bases from V and 1 from J, leaving 9 bases between them. This CDR3 contains 14 residues. Germline loops: CDR1 WSHSY, CDR2 SAAADI. The data were produced by immunoSEQ multiplex PCR, yet TCRdb's version contains in-frame clones alone and is incomplete. The sample lists approximately 5,000 clones, roughly nine tenths occurring once. This receptor was taken from a human donor with melanoma. The J gene is TRBJ2-7, the V gene TRBV10-2; possible D gene TRBD2, 6 bases. The sample was CD8+ T cells sorted from blood (inferred from file names), taken from a patient given nivolumab and ipilimumab in sequence. The chain's CDR3 is CASSEGSGSYEQYF. CDR3 coding DNA: TGCGCCAGCAGTGAGGGTAGCGGTTCCTACGAGCAGTACTTC.